This T cell receptor (beta chain) was sequenced during a study of T cell repertoires in cytomegalovirus infection. Study outcomes and limitations: CMV-specific TCR beta clonotypes restricted by HLA-C were the ones dominating the ex vivo response. Accumulated public TCR beta family frequency recognized individuals carrying CMV together with the relevant HLA.

This clonotype has ten or more counts. The antigen is unknown. V was trimmed by 1 base and J by 6 bases, leaving 16 bases between them. This CDR3 has 16 residues. Germline lookup yields CDR1 SGHNT and CDR2 YENEEA. TCRdb called the reads again in MiXCR, with one record for every CDR3 protein. The sample has 200,000 to 300,000 distinct CDR3 sequences, about 5.9% seen once. Input material: PBMCs. The genes are TRBV11-3 and TRBJ2-1; either TRBD1 or TRBD2 may fit D (5 bases each). The source of this sequence is a human donor in good health (CMV status not recorded). Some clones in this sample may be carry-over from other donors' samples. The CDR3 nucleotides read TGTGCCAGCAGCTTAGGGGGGTTAGTGGGCGGCAATGAGCAGTTCTTC. Its protein is CASSLGGLVGGNEQFF.